This T cell receptor (beta chain) was profiled in a study of STAT5B mutations in CD4+ large granular lymphocyte leukemia. Control samples were healthy donors' buffy coats. General observations from the study: No patients shared main leukemic clonotypes, though 20% to 25% appeared at low frequency elsewhere. Top patient clones used TRBV06 genes more often: 8/27 versus 2/35 in controls. Higher CD4+ than CD8+ T-LGLL clonality might reflect small sample size.

Details on this clone: Its antigen remains unknown. The sample holds other DNA sequences that translate to the same CDR3.

The assay was immunoSEQ multiplex PCR, and TCRdb's table has in-frame clones only and misses some. This table holds almost 30,000 clones, around four fifths found once. This CDR3 is 15 amino acids long. The germline V gene has CDR1 LNHDA and CDR2 SQIVND (reference sequence). With 5 bases clipped from V and 3 bases from J, the junction kept 6 bases outside the gene matches. The source material was CD4+ T cells from blood buffy coats. V usage is TRBV19 and J usage is TRBJ2-1; 8 bases are a match to TRBD1. The TCR comes from a human donor in good health. The CDR3 is CASSSRDRGYNEQFF. In nucleotides, the CDR3 is TGTGCCAGTAGTTCACGAGACAGGGGCTACAATGAGCAGTTCTTC.